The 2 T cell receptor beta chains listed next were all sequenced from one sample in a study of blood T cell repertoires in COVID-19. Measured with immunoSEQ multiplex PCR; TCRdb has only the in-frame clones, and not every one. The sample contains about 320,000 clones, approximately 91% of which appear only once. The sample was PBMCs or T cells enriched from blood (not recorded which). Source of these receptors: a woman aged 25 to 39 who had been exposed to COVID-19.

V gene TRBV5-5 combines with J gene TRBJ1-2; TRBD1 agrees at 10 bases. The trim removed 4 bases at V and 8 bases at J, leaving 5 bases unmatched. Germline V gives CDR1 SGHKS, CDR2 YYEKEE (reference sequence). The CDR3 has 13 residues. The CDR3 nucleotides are TGTGCCAGCAGCGACAGGGGGCTACTCGGCTACACCTTC. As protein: CASSDRGLLGYTF.

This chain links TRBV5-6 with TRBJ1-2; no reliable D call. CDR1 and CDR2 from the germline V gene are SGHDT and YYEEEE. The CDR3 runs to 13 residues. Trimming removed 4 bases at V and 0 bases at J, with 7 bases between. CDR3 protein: CASSPHSNYGYTF. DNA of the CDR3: TGTGCCAGCAGCCCGCACTCTAACTATGGCTACACCTTC.